This entry lists 10 T cell receptor beta chains sequenced from one sample in a study of T cell responses to AZD1222 COVID-19 vaccine. The table came from immunoSEQ multiplex PCR; TCRdb's copy has only in-frame clones and leaves some out. The data show approximately 80,000 clones, 70% to 90% seen once. Here the sequenced sample was peripheral blood, taken 28 days after the second AZD1222 dose. These TCRs come from an adult who received the AZD1222 COVID-19 vaccine.

In DNA form, the CDR3 reads TGTGCCAGCAGCCACGGTTTCAGGGAGAGTCCCACTGAAGCTTTCTTT. Encoded protein: CASSHGFRESPTEAFF. The J gene is TRBJ1-1, the V gene TRBV14, with a possible D match to TRBD1 (5 bases). Germline V lookup: CDR1 SGHDN, CDR2 FVKESK. The germline V and J ends were trimmed by 3 bases and 4 bases, with 18 bases remaining between them. This CDR3 spans 16 amino acids.

The chain uses TRBV24-1 and TRBJ1-1; no clear D. CDR3 length: 13 amino acids. V dropped 6 bases and J dropped 1 base, with 8 bases sitting between them. Germline CDR1 KGHDR, CDR2 SFDVKD. The CDR3: CATSWAENTEAFF. The DNA of the CDR3 is TGTGCCACCAGTTGGGCCGAGAACACTGAAGCTTTCTTT.

The chain uses TRBV3-1 (or the pseudogene TRBV3-2) and TRBJ1-5; 7 positions match TRBD1. The CDR3 has 14 residues. Trimming took 1 base from V and 5 from J; bases not matched to a gene: 2. CDR1 is LGHDT and CDR2 is YNNKEL in the germline V gene (reference sequence). The CDR3 coding sequence is TGTGCCAGCAGCCAAGCAGGGGGTGATCAGCCCCAGCATTTT. Encoded protein: CASSQAGGDQPQHF.

This clone was recorded only once. The chain couples TRBV28 to TRBJ1-5; D uncertain. V lost 2 bases and J lost 2, with 13 bases in between. The germline V gene encodes CDR1 MDHEN and CDR2 SYDVKM. The CDR3 is 16 amino acids. The CDR3 protein is CASSLNLGMGNQPQHF. CDR3 sequence (DNA): TGTGCCAGCAGTTTAAACCTAGGGATGGGCAATCAGCCCCAGCATTTT. Full variable domain (outside the CDR3, taken from reference TRBV28 and TRBJ1-5): DVKVTQSSRYLVKRTGEKVFLECVQDMDHENMFWYRQDPGLGLRLIYFSYDVKMKEKGDIPEGYSVSREKKERFSLILESASTNQTSMYLCASSLNLGMGNQPQHFGDGTRLSIL.

The chain recombines TRBV5-1 with TRBJ1-4; 8 nucleotides match TRBD1. The V gene's germline CDR1 is SGHRS and CDR2 YFSETQ. J lost 3 bases, V lost 3 bases, and 4 bases had no gene match. The length of the CDR3 is 15 residues. This chain's CDR3 is CASSSTGAPNEKLFF. The CDR3 coding sequence is TGCGCCAGCAGCTCGACAGGGGCCCCTAATGAAAAACTGTTTTTT.

The chain carries TRBV19 and TRBJ1-1; no definite D call. Germline assignment: CDR1 LNHDA and CDR2 SQIVND (reference sequence). CDR3 size: 15 residues. V lost 1 base and J 0 bases, leaving 9 bases between the germline ends. The CDR3, as DNA: TGTGCCAGTAGTATAGGGGAGTTCATGAACACTGAAGCTTTCTTT. Protein product: CASSIGEFMNTEAFF.

The chain carries TRBV19 and TRBJ1-5, with a weak D call TRBD1 (6 bases). Germline loops: CDR1 LNHDA, CDR2 SQIVND (reference sequence). V lost 4 bases and J lost 5, with 15 bases in between. CDR3 length: 15 residues. The CDR3 sequence is CASSTLDSTHQPQHF. For the CDR3, the DNA is TGTGCCAGTAGTACCCTGGACAGCACGCATCAGCCCCAGCATTTT.

This clone was seen a few times. The chain is built from TRBV11-2 and TRBJ2-3; D ambiguous. Trimming stripped 5 bases from V and 2 bases from J, with 2 bases between. The CDR3 covers 11 residues. Germline V gene sequence: CDR1 SGHAT, CDR2 FQNNGV. CDR3 loop: CASSHTDTQYF. CDR3 nucleotides: TGTGCCAGCAGCCACACAGATACGCAGTATTTT.

This chain joins TRBV7-2 and TRBJ2-1; TRBD1 matches 8 bases. In germline, CDR1 is SGHTA, CDR2 FQGNSA. The length of the CDR3 is 15 residues. Trimming took 2 bases from V and 7 from J; bases not matched to a gene: 7. In nucleotides, the CDR3 is TGTGCCAGCAGCTTACCGTGGACAGGGTGGAATGAGCAGTTCTTC. This codes for CASSLPWTGWNEQFF.

The J gene is TRBJ2-7, the V gene TRBV7-2; TRBD2 matches 14 bases. Trimming cost V 6 bases and J 2 bases; bases outside gene matches: 6. Per the germline V gene, CDR1 is SGHTA and CDR2 is FQGNSA. The CDR3 length is 16 residues. The CDR3 spells CASRPTTSGRAYEQYF. The CDR3 DNA sequence: TGTGCCAGCAGGCCCACGACTAGCGGGAGGGCCTACGAGCAGTACTTC.